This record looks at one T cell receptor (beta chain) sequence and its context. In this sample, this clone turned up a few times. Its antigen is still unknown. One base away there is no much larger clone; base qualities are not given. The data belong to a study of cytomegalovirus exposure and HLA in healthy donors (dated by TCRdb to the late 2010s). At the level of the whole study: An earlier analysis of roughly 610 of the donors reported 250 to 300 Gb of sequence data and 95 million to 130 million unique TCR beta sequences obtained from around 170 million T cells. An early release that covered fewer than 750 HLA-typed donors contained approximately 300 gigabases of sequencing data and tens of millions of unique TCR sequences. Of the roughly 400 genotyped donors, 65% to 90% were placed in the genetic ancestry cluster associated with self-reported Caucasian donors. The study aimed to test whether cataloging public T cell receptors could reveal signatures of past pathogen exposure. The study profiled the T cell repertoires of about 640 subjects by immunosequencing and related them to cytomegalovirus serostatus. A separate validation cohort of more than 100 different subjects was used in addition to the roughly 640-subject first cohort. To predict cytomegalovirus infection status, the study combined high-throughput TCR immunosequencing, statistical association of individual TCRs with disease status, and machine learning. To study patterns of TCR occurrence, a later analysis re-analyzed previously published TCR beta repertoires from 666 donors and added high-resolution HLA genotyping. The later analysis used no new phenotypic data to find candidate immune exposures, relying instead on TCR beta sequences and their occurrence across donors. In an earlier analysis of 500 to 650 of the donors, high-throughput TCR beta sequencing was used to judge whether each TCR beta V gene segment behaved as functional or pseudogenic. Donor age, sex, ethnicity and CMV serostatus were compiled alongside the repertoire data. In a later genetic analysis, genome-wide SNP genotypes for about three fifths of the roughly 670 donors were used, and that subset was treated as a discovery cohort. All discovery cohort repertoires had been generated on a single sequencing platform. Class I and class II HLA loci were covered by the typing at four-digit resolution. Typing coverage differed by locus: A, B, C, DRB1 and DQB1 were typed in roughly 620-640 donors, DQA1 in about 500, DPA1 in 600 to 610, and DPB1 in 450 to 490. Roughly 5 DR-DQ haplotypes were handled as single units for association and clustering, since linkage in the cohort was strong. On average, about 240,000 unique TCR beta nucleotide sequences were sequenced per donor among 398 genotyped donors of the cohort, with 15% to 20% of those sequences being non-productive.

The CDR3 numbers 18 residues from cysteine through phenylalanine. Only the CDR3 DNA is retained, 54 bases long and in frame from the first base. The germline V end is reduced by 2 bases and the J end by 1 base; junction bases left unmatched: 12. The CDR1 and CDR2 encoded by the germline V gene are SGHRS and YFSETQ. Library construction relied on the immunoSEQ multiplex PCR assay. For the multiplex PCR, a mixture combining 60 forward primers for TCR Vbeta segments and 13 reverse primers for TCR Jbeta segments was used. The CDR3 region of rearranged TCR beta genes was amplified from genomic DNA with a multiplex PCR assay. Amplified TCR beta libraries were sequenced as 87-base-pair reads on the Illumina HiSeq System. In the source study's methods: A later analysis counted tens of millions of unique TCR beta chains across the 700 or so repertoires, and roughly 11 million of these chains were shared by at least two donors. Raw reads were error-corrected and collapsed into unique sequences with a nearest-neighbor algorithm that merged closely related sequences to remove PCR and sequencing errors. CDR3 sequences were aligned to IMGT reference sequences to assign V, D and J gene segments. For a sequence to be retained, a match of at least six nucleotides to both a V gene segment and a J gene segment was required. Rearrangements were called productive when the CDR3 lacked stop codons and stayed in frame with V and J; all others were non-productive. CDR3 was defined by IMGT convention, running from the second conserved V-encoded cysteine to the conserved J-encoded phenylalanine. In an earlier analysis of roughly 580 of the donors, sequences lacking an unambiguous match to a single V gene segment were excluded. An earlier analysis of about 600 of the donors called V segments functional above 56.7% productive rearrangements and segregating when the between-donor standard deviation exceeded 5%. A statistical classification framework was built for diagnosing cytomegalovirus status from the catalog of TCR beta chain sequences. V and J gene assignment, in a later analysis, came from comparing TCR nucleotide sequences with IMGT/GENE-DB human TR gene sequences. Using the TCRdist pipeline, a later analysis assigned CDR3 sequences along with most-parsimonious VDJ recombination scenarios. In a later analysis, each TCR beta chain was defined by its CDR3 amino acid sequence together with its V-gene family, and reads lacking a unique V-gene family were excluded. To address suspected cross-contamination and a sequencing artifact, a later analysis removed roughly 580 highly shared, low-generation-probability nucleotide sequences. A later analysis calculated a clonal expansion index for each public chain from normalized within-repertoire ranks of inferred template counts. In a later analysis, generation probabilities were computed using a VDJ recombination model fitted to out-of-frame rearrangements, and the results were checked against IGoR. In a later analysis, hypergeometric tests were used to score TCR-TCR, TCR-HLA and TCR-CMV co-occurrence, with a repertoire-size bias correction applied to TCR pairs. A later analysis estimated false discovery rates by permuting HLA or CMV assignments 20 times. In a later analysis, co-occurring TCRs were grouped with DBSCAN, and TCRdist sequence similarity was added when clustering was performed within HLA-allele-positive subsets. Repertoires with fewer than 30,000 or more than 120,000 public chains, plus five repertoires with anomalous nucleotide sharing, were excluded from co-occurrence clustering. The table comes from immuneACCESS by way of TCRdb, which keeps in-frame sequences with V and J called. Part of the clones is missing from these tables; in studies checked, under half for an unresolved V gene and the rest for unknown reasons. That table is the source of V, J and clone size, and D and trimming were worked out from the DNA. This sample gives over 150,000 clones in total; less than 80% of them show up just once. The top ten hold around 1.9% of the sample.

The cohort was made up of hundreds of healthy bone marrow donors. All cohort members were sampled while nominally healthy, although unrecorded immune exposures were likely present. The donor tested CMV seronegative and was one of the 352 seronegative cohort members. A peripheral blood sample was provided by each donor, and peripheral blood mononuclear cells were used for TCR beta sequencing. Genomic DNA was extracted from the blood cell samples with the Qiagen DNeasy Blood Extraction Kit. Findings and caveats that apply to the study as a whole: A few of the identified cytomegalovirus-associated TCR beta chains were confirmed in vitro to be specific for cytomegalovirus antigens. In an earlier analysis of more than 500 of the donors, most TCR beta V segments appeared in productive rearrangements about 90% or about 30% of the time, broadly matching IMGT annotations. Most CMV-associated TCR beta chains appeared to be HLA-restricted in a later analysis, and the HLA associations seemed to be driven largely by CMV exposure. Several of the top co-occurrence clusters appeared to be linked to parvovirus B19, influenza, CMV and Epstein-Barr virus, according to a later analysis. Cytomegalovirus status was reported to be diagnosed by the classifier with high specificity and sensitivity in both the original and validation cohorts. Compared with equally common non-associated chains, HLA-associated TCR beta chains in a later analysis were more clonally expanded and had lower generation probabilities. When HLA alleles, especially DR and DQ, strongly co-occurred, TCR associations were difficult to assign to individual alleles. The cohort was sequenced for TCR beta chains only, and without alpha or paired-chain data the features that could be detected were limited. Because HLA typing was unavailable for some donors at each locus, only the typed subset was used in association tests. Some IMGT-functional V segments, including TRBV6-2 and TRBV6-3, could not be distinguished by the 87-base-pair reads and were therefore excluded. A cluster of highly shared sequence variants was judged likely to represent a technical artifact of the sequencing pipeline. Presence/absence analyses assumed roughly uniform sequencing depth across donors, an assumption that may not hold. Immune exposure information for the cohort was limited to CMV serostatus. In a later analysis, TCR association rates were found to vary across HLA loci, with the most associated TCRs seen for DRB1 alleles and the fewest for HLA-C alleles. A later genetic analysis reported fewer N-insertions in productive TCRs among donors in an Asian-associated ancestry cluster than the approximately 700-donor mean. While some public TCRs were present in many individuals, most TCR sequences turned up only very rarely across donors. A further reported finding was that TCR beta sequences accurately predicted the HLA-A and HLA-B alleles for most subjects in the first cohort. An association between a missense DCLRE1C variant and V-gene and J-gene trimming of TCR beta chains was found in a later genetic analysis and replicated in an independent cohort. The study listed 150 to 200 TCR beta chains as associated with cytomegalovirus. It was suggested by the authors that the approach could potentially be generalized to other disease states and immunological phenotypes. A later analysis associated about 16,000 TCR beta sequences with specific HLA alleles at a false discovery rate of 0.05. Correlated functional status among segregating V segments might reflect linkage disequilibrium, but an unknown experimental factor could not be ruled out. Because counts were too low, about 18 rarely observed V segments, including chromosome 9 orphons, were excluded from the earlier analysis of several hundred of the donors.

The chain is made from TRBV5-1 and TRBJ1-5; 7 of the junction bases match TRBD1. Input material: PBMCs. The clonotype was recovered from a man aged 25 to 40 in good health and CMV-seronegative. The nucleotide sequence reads TGCGCCAGCAGCTTTACAGGGGTGGCCCTGTCAAGCAATCAGCCCCAGCATTTT. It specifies CASSFTGVALSSNQPQHF.